Listed below are T cell receptor beta chains from one sample, sequenced in a study of blood T cell repertoires in COVID-19. This table comes from immunoSEQ multiplex PCR, and its TCRdb copy is limited to in-frame clones, with some not included. This table holds approximately 150,000 clones, 70% to 90% found once. Sequencing input: peripheral blood. The receptors were sampled from a man between 70 and 80 years old with acute or convalescent COVID-19. The conserved cysteine and the conserved F or W are not part of the CDR3 here.

TRBV7-2,TRBJ1-6,ASTSGGFGNSPLH
TRBV5-1,TRBJ1-1,ASSLGGQSHTEAF
TRBV3-1/TRBV3-2,TRBJ2-3,ASSQFGGGAADTQY
TRBV19,TRBJ2-1,ASSIGRGEQF
TRBV7-8,TRBJ2-1,ASSSQTGPASNEQF
TRBV28,TRBJ2-7,ASRTAIDEQY
TRBV3-1/TRBV3-2,TRBJ2-1,ASSQGTSGSYNEQF
TRBV2,TRBJ1-2,ASSGGGVRNYGYT
TRBV7-9,TRBJ2-7,ASSLGTGHYYEQY
TRBV2,TRBJ1-2,ASSVGGVYGYT
TRBV5-4,TRBJ2-3,ASTRDRVTDTQY
TRBV5-1,TRBJ1-1,ASSLFTGLNTEAF
TRBV12-5,TRBJ2-7,ASGFLPTGQNRYEQY
TRBV5-1,TRBJ1-5,ASSYQGGSNQPQH
TRBV3-1/TRBV3-2,TRBJ1-1,ASSRGQANTEAF
TRBV1,TRBJ1-6,TSSRSTCNSPLH
TRBV7-2,TRBJ1-1,ASSLATGRTEAF
TRBV11-1,TRBJ2-7,ASSSRFHEQY
TRBV5-1,TRBJ1-1,ASSVQGAGTEAF
TRBV4-1,TRBJ2-7,ASSQEWDSSYEQY
TRBV25-1,TRBJ2-3,ASSPTGVGQY
TRBV18,TRBJ2-7,ASSRGQGNWEQY
TRBV3-1/TRBV3-2,TRBJ1-1,ASSQDRGFTEAF
TRBV6-4,TRBJ2-3,ASSEDRGPGDTQY
TRBV10-2,TRBJ1-3,ASGQGRWSGNTIY
TRBV7-2,TRBJ1-3,ASSLLTGGNTIY
TRBV6-5,TRBJ1-3,ASRATGDGNTIY
TRBV24-1,TRBJ2-1,ATSDSGQYNEQF
TRBV5-4,TRBJ1-5,ASSLAGQTQPQH
TRBV5-1,TRBJ1-2,ASSLGQGASGYT
TRBV6-6,TRBJ2-7,ASSPGTTYEQY
TRBV6-1,TRBJ2-1,ASSDLRLAGKSSYNEQF
TRBV6-1,TRBJ2-3,ASSETFSSGYTDTQY
TRBV5-6,TRBJ2-5,ASSLRHGGESQETQY
TRBV4-2,TRBJ1-6,ASSPARGGVSNSPLH
TRBV11-2,TRBJ2-1,ASSYYRRAYNEQF
TRBV12-3/TRBV12-4,TRBJ2-5,ASSLTETQY
TRBV12-5,TRBJ2-1,ASGLPQREGLSYNEQF
TRBV5-1,TRBJ2-7,ASSPELAAPYEQY
TRBV27,TRBJ2-3,ASSLSPQNSYTQY
TRBV27,TRBJ2-7,ASSSQVWVSGGHAYEQY